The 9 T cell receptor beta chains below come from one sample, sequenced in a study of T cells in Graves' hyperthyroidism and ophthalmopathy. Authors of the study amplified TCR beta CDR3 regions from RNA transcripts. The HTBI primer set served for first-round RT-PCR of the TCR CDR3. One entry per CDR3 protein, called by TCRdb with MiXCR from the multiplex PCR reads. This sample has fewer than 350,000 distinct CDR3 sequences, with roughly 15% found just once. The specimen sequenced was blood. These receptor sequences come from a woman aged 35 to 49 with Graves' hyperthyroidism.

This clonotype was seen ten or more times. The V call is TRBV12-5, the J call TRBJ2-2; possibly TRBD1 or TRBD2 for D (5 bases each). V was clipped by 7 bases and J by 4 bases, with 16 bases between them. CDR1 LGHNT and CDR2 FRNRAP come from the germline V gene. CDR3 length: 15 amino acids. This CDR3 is CASARDLEVTGELFF. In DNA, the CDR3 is TGTGCTAGTGCTAGGGACCTGGAGGTCACCGGGGAGCTGTTTTTT.

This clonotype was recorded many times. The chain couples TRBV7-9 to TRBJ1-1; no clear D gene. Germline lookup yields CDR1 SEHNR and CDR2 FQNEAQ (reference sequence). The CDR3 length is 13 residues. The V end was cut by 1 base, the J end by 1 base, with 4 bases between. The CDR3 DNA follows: TGTGCCAGCAGCTTAGTTGAGAACACTGAAGCTTTCTTT. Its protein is CASSLVENTEAFF.

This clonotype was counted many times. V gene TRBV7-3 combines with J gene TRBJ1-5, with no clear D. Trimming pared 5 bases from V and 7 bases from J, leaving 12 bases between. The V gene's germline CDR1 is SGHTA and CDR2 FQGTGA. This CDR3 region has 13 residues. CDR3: CASSSPGRQPQHF. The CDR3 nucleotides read TGTGCCAGCAGCAGCCCTGGACGGCAGCCCCAGCATTTT.

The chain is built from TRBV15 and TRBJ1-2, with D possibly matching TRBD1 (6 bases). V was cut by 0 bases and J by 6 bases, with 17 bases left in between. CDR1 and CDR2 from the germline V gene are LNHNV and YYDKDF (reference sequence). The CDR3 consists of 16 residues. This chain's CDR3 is CATSRDTAQGMDGYTF. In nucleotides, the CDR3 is TGTGCCACCAGCAGAGATACCGCCCAGGGGATGGATGGCTACACCTTC.

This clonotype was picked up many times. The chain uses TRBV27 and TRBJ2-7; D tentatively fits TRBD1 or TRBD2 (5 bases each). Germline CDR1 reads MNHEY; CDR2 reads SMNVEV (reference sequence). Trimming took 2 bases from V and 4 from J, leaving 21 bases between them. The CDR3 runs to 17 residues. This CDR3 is CASSLIGHRGAGYEQYF. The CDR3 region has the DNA TGTGCCAGCAGTTTAATCGGCCATCGGGGCGCTGGGTACGAGCAGTACTTC.

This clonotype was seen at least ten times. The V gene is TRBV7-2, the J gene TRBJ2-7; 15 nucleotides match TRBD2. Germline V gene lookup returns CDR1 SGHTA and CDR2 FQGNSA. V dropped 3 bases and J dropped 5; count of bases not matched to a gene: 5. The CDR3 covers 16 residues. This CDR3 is CASSFAGLAGGHEQYF. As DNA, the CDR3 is TGTGCCAGCAGCTTTGCGGGACTAGCGGGAGGCCACGAGCAGTACTTC.

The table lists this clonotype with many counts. The CDR3 loop is CASSKLATNEKLFF. In DNA, the CDR3 is TGTGCCAGCAGTAAACTGGCAACTAATGAAAAACTGTTTTTT. The gene calls are TRBV2 and TRBJ1-4, with D unresolved. The length of the CDR3 is 14 residues. The germline V and J ends were trimmed by 5 bases and 0 bases, with 7 bases remaining between them. Germline V gene lookup returns CDR1 SNHLY and CDR2 FYNNEI. Complete variable domain (other parts from reference TRBV2 and TRBJ1-4): EPEVTQTPSHQVTQMGQEVILRCVPISNHLYFYWYRQILGQKVEFLVSFYNNEISEKSEIFDDQFSVERPDGSNFTLKIRSTKLEDSAMYFCASSKLATNEKLFFGSGTQLSVL.

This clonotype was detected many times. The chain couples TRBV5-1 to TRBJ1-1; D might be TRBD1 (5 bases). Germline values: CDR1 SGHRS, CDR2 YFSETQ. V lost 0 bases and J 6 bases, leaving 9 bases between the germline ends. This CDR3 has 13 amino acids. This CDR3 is CASSLAIGAEAFF. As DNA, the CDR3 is TGCGCCAGCAGCTTGGCCATAGGGGCTGAAGCTTTCTTT. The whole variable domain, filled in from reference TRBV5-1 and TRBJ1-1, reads KAGVTQTPRYLIKTRGQQVTLSCSPISGHRSVSWYQQTPGQGLQFLFEYFSETQRNKGNFPGRFSGRQFSNSRSEMNVSTLELGDSALYLCASSLAIGAEAFFGQGTRLTVV.

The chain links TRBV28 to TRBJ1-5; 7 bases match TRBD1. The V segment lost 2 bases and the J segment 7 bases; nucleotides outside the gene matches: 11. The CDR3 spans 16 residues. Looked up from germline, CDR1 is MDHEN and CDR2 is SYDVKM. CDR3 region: CASSLNRGYGRQPQHF. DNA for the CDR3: TGTGCCAGCAGTTTAAACAGGGGCTATGGGAGACAGCCCCAGCATTTT. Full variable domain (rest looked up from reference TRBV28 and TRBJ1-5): DVKVTQSSRYLVKRTGEKVFLECVQDMDHENMFWYRQDPGLGLRLIYFSYDVKMKEKGDIPEGYSVSREKKERFSLILESASTNQTSMYLCASSLNRGYGRQPQHFGDGTRLSIL.